This T cell receptor beta chain appears in the sequencing data of a study of cytomegalovirus exposure and HLA in healthy donors. J gave up 8 bases and V 4 bases, and 6 bases lay outside the gene matches. Looked up from germline, CDR1 is MNHNY and CDR2 is SVGAGI (reference sequence). The CDR3 contains 14 residues. In this sample, this clone turned up once. Its specificity is not known. With 60 Vbeta and 13 Jbeta primers, the PCR was carried out. Per the original data handling: A follow-up analysis tallied tens of millions of unique TCR beta chains, roughly 11 million shared. This table comes from immunoSEQ multiplex PCR, and its TCRdb copy is limited to in-frame clones, with some not included. V and J calls and clone size come straight from that table; D and trimming were deduced from the DNA. The repertoire has about 120,000 clones, around 80% of them found once; the top ten carry about 3%. Study outcomes and limitations: A previous analysis found most TCR beta V segments productive roughly 87% or roughly 30% of the time. Sequencing likely caused a cluster of highly shared sequence variants.

The sample comprised PBMCs. The genes are TRBV6-6 and TRBJ1-2, with 11 bases aligning to TRBD1. The clonotype originates from a woman in her 40s in good health and CMV-seropositive. CDR3 DNA sequence: TGTGCCAGCAGTTCCCGGGACAGGGGGGAGGGCTACACCTTC. Protein product: CASSSRDRGEGYTF.